The 25 T cell receptor beta chains below come from one sample, sequenced in a study of blood T cell repertoires in COVID-19. The method was immunoSEQ multiplex PCR; TCRdb's version includes in-frame clones alone and lacks a portion of them. The sample consists of around 370,000 clones, roughly 86% of them appearing once. The sequencing sample was made of peripheral blood. Source of these receptors: an older woman with COVID-19, enrolled during active disease.

The chain couples TRBV9 to TRBJ2-3, with TRBD2 as a possible D gene (5 bases). V was trimmed by 4 bases and J by 5 bases, leaving 14 bases between them. This CDR3 has 14 residues. Germline loops: CDR1 SGDLS, CDR2 YYNGEE. CDR3 protein: CASSIRTFGDTQYF. The CDR3 bases are TGTGCCAGCAGCATAAGGACTTTTGGAGATACGCAGTATTTT.

V gene TRBV6-6 combines with J gene TRBJ1-2; 8 bases match TRBD1. Germline trimming cut 5 bases from V and 1 base from J; bases unmatched to any gene: 15. The length of the CDR3 is 18 residues. Per the germline V gene, CDR1 is MNHNY and CDR2 is SVGAGI (reference sequence). CDR3 region: CASSRTQGAPSFNYGYTF. CDR3 nucleotides: TGTGCCAGCAGTCGGACTCAGGGGGCGCCTAGCTTTAACTATGGCTACACCTTC.

This clone was counted between two and nine times. The chain has TRBV6-5 and TRBJ1-6, with TRBD1 identical over 7 bases. CDR1 and CDR2 from the germline V gene are MNHEY and SVGAGI. The CDR3 sequence is 16 residues long. V gave up 0 bases and J gave up 7 bases; unmatched junction bases: 6. Here the CDR3 DNA reads TGTGCCAGCAGTTACTCGTATTGGGACAGAAATTCACCCCTCCACTTT. Translating it yields CASSYSYWDRNSPLHF.

This clone was observed once. DNA of the CDR3: TGTGCCAGCAGTGGAGGGAACAGGGGCGATGAGCAGTTCTTC. Translating gives CASSGGNRGDEQFF. V gene TRBV2 combines with J gene TRBJ2-1; 7 nucleotides agree with TRBD1. This CDR3 region has 14 residues. V shed 4 bases and J 8 bases; nucleotides not matched to a gene: 8. Germline lookup yields CDR1 SNHLY and CDR2 FYNNEI.

This chain joins TRBV5-4 and TRBJ2-1; TRBD2 might be the D (5 bases). This CDR3 is built from 13 residues. CDR1 is SGHNT and CDR2 is YYREEE in the germline V gene (reference sequence). V lost 2 bases and J lost 8, with 11 bases in between. CDR3 nucleotides: TGTGCCAGCAGCTTCGCGGGCAGTGATGAGCAGTTCTTC. Translated, it gives CASSFAGSDEQFF.

The V gene is TRBV19, the J gene TRBJ1-2; 7 bases fit TRBD1. Germline CDR1 and CDR2: LNHDA and SQIVND (reference sequence). Germline trimming cut 3 bases from V and 4 bases from J; bases unmatched to any gene: 8. This CDR3 contains 15 residues. CDR3 DNA: TGTGCCAGTAGTATCAAGGGACAGACTCTCTATGGCTACACCTTC. Amino acids: CASSIKGQTLYGYTF. The variable domain in full, with the rest retrieved from reference TRBV19 and TRBJ1-2, is DGGITQSPKYLFRKEGQNVTLSCEQNLNHDAMYWYRQDPGQGLRLIYYSQIVNDFQKGDIAEGYSVSREKKESFPLTVTSAQKNPTAFYLCASSIKGQTLYGYTFGSGTRLTVV.

The chain links TRBV20-1 to TRBJ1-1; unclear D gene. The CDR3 is 11 amino acids. Germline values: CDR1 DFQATT, CDR2 SNEGSKA (reference sequence). Trimming removed 8 bases from V and 1 base from J, with 8 bases in between. CDR3 nucleotides: TGCAGTTCTCGACAGAACACTGAAGCTTTCTTT. Translating it yields CSSRQNTEAFF.

This sequence joins TRBV10-3 and TRBJ1-3; maybe TRBD1 (6 bases). CDR3 length: 15 residues. Trimming removed 0 bases at V and 4 bases at J, with 10 bases between. Looked up from germline, CDR1 is ENHRY and CDR2 is SYGVKD. The CDR3 DNA is TGTGCCATCAGTGAGTCCCCAGGGGCCGGAAACACCATATATTTT. It codes for CAISESPGAGNTIYF.

This sequence joins TRBV27 and TRBJ2-5, with D perhaps TRBD2 (5 bases). Germline V lookup: CDR1 MNHEY, CDR2 SMNVEV (reference sequence). V lost 4 bases to trimming and J lost 4 bases, with 13 bases between them. CDR3 length: 14 amino acids. CDR3 residues: CASSSTTKGETQYF. The CDR3 nucleotides read TGTGCCAGCAGTTCAACGACTAAAGGAGAGACCCAGTACTTC.

This clone has a single count. V is TRBV7-2 and J is TRBJ2-1; a weak D match, TRBD2 (5 bases). The germline V gene encodes CDR1 SGHTA and CDR2 FQGNSA. The CDR3 sequence is 14 residues long. V was clipped by 4 bases and J by 6 bases, with 13 bases between them. The CDR3 reads CASSSPRGSNEQFF. The CDR3 DNA sequence: TGTGCCAGCAGCTCCCCACGGGGATCCAATGAGCAGTTCTTC.

Only one count was recorded for this clone. The J gene is TRBJ2-1, the V gene TRBV6-5; 7 nucleotides align to TRBD2. Germline-derived CDR1 and CDR2 are MNHEY and SVGAGI. The trim removed 7 bases at V and 3 bases at J, leaving 9 bases unmatched. The CDR3 has 15 amino acids. CDR3 residues: CASTRGAGNYNEQFF. CDR3 DNA sequence: TGTGCCAGCACCCGGGGAGCGGGGAACTACAATGAGCAGTTCTTC.

This chain connects TRBV18 to TRBJ1-6; D is undetermined. V was clipped by 2 bases and J by 8 bases, with 10 bases between them. This CDR3 contains 14 residues. Germline CDR1 reads KGHSH; CDR2 reads LQKENI. The CDR3 sequence is CASSPKLVDSPLHF. DNA for the CDR3: TGTGCCAGCTCACCAAAATTAGTAGATTCACCCCTCCACTTT.

This rearrangement joins TRBV24-1 to TRBJ2-5; 9 bases agree with TRBD1. Germline CDR1 and CDR2: KGHDR and SFDVKD. With 1 base clipped from V and 5 bases from J, the junction kept 7 bases outside the gene matches. The CDR3 has 16 residues. The CDR3 DNA reads TGTGCCACCAGTGATTTCACCTTCGACAGGGGGGAGACCCAGTACTTC. Translation gives CATSDFTFDRGETQYF.

This chain links TRBV7-3 with TRBJ2-5; the match to TRBD1 covers 9 bases. The CDR3 is 14 amino acids. In germline, CDR1 is SGHTA, CDR2 FQGTGA. J gave up 4 bases and V 3 bases, and 3 bases lay outside the gene matches. This CDR3 reads CASSLGTGPETQYF. The CDR3 DNA sequence: TGTGCCAGCAGCTTGGGGACAGGGCCAGAGACCCAGTACTTC.

The chain couples TRBV5-5 to TRBJ2-7; 11 nucleotides line up with TRBD1. J gave up 0 bases and V 0 bases, and 5 bases lay outside the gene matches. The CDR3 has 17 amino acids. The germline V gene has CDR1 SGHKS and CDR2 YYEKEE (reference sequence). CDR3 sequence: CASSLGTGGTPSYEQYF. For the CDR3, the DNA is TGTGCCAGCAGCTTGGGGACAGGGGGCACTCCCTCCTACGAGCAGTACTTC.

This chain uses TRBV15 with TRBJ1-2; TRBD1 might be the D (5 bases). V was trimmed by 3 bases and J by 2 bases, leaving 10 bases between them. The germline gives CDR1 LNHNV, CDR2 YYDKDF (reference sequence). CDR3 length equals 14 residues. CDR3 nucleotide sequence: TGTGCCACCAGCAGGGCGGGGGGGAACTATGGCTACACCTTC. This gives the protein CATSRAGGNYGYTF.

Notes on this clone: The sample holds other DNA sequences that translate to the same CDR3. The V call is TRBV5-4, the J call TRBJ1-2, with 11 positions matching TRBD1. Germline assignment: CDR1 SGHNT and CDR2 YYREEE (reference sequence). The CDR3 length is 14 residues. With V trimmed by 4 bases and J by 4 bases, 3 bases remained unmatched. The CDR3 sequence: CASSGDRGSYGYTF. In DNA form, the CDR3 reads TGTGCCAGCAGCGGGGACAGGGGGTCCTATGGCTACACCTTC.

The chain is built from TRBV9 and TRBJ2-1; TRBD2 matches 8 bases. CDR3 length equals 13 residues. CDR1 is SGDLS and CDR2 is YYNGEE in the germline V gene. The trim removed 2 bases at V and 10 bases at J, leaving 5 bases unmatched. The CDR3 reads CASSVGGAVEQFF. The CDR3 DNA is TGTGCCAGCAGCGTCGGGGGGGCGGTCGAGCAGTTCTTC.

The chain links TRBV20-1 to TRBJ1-2; D perhaps matches TRBD1 (5 bases). The V gene lost 4 bases and the J gene lost 4 bases, with 7 bases spanning the gap. The V gene's germline CDR1 is DFQATT and CDR2 SNEGSKA (reference sequence). This CDR3 contains 11 residues. CDR3 nucleotides: TGCAGTGCTAAGACAGCCTATGGCTACACCTTC. This encodes CSAKTAYGYTF.

In regard to this clone: Likely a read error: the CDR3 ends without its conserved phenylalanine or tryptophan. The DNA is left out, because the CDR3 cannot be placed on it with certainty; the CDR3 is given as TCRdb lists it. The V gene is TRBV27, the J gene TRBJ1-1; no check of the table's D call, TRBD1, against the DNA was made. Germline CDR1 reads MNHEY; CDR2 reads SMNVEV (reference sequence). The CDR3 contains 8 residues when both ends are counted. CDR3 amino acids: CASTKGAL.

The J gene is TRBJ1-2, the V gene TRBV30; a weak D match, TRBD1 (6 bases). CDR1 is GTSNPN and CDR2 is SVGIG in the germline V gene (reference sequence). Trimming shortened V by 1 base and J by 4 bases, and 10 bases separated the two germline ends. The CDR3 loop spans 13 amino acids. CDR3 bases: TGTGCCTGGAGTGCGATAGGGGGCTATGGCTACACCTTC. Translated: CAWSAIGGYGYTF.

The V call is TRBV7-9, the J call TRBJ2-3, with 7 bases lining up with TRBD1. With 5 bases clipped from V and 11 bases from J, the junction kept 4 bases outside the gene matches. The CDR3 contains 11 residues. In germline, CDR1 is SEHNR, CDR2 FQNEAQ (reference sequence). The CDR3 sequence is CASSPRDRQYF. CDR3 in DNA: TGTGCCAGCAGCCCCCGGGACAGGCAGTATTTT.

The genes are TRBV5-4 and TRBJ2-3; the match to TRBD2 covers 9 bases. CDR1 and CDR2 (germline): SGHNT, YYREEE (reference sequence). The CDR3 is made up of 12 amino acids. Losses at the gene ends were 9 bases for V and 6 bases for J; bases not matched to a gene: 5. CDR3 sequence: CATGGGGDTQYF. Here the CDR3 DNA reads TGTGCCACGGGCGGGGGGGGCGATACGCAGTATTTT.

This chain links TRBV5-1 with TRBJ2-5; 8 bases are shared with TRBD2. Germline-derived CDR1 and CDR2 are SGHRS and YFSETQ. There are 16 residues in the CDR3. V shed 4 bases, J shed 4 bases, and the junction held 12 bases outside the gene matches. CDR3 coding DNA: TGCGCCAGCAGCCCTACCCAGCGGGGGAAGGGAGAGACCCAGTACTTC. This gives the protein CASSPTQRGKGETQYF.

The V gene is TRBV6-6, the J gene TRBJ1-2, with D possibly matching TRBD1 (6 bases). This CDR3 is 15 amino acids long. In germline, CDR1 is MNHNY, CDR2 SVGAGI (reference sequence). V was trimmed by 0 bases and J by 0 bases, leaving 8 bases between them. The CDR3 sequence: CASSYSDRPNYGYTF. The CDR3 nucleotides read TGTGCCAGCAGTTACTCGGACAGACCTAACTATGGCTACACCTTC.